Ten or more counts support the clone carrying this TCR beta chain. Its antigen is unidentified. The sample is drawn from a study of T-cell memory formation after mild COVID-19. About the research overall: TCR clusters showed largely donor specificity.

In TCRdb, the 5' RACE reads were re-called with MiXCR into one record per CDR3 protein. The sample records about 620,000 distinct CDR3 sequences, 18% being singletons. Germline values: CDR1 SGHKS, CDR2 YYEKEE (reference sequence). The V gene lost 0 bases and the J gene lost 8 bases, with 6 bases spanning the gap. There are 12 residues in the CDR3. Overall study results and limits: Of the contracting clones, CD4+ ones lay mainly in CM and EM, and CD8+ ones in EMRA. Memory sampled before infection contained some responding clones, suggesting cross-reactive memory joined. Among clones contracting day 15 to 85, CD4/CD8 was balanced, whereas later expanders leaned CD4+.

This chain connects TRBV5-5 to TRBJ2-1; D gene uncertain. The sequence was obtained from an adult woman who had mild COVID-19 (a few samples of this study predate the infection). Cell type and time point are not known. Source material: PBMCs or a T cell subset sorted from them (not recorded which). CDR3 protein: CASSLGLDEQFF. The CDR3 DNA reads as TGTGCCAGCAGCTTGGGGCTGGATGAGCAGTTCTTC.